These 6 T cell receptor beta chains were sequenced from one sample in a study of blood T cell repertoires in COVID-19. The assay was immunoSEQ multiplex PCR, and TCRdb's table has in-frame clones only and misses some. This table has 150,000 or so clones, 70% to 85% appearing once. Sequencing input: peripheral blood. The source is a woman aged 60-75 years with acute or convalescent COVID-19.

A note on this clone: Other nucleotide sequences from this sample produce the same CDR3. CDR3 sequence reads: CASSLNSQNTEAFF. The CDR3, as DNA: TGCGCCAGCAGCTTGAATAGCCAGAACACTGAAGCTTTCTTT. The chain links TRBV5-1 to TRBJ1-1, with D uncertain. This CDR3 is 14 amino acids long. With 1 base removed from V and 1 base from J, the gap between germline ends came to 8 bases. The germline V gene has CDR1 SGHRS and CDR2 YFSETQ. Together with reference TRBV5-1 and TRBJ1-1, the CDR3 gives the full variable domain: KAGVTQTPRYLIKTRGQQVTLSCSPISGHRSVSWYQQTPGQGLQFLFEYFSETQRNKGNFPGRFSGRQFSNSRSEMNVSTLELGDSALYLCASSLNSQNTEAFFGQGTRLTVV.

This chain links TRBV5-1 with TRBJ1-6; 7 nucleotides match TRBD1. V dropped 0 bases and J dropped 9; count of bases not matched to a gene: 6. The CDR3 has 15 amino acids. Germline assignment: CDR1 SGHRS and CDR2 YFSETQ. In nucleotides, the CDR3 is TGCGCCAGCAGCTTGGTCCAGGGGGGTAGTTCACCCCTCCACTTT. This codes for CASSLVQGGSSPLHF.

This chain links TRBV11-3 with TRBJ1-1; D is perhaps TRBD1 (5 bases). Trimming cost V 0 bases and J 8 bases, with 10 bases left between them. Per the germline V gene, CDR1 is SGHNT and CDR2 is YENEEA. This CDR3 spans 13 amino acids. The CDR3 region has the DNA TGTGCCAGCAGCTTAGACTTGCGGGGGGAAGCTTTCTTT. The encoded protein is CASSLDLRGEAFF.

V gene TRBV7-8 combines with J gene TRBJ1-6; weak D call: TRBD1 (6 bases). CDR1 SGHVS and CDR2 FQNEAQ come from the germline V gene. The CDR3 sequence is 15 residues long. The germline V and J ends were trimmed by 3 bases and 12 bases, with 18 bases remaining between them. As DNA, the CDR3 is TGTGCCAGCAGCTTCATAGGGGGTGGCATAATACCCCTCCACTTT. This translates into CASSFIGGGIIPLHF.

In DNA, the CDR3 is TGTGCCAGCAGCCCGGTAGTGTACGAGCAGTACGTC. The encoded protein is CASSPVVYEQYV. The V and J genes are TRBV14 and TRBJ2-7; D not resolved. Between the trimmed V and J ends, which lost 4 bases and 4 bases, there was a span of 8 bases. Germline values: CDR1 SGHDN, CDR2 FVKESK. The length of the CDR3 is 12 residues.

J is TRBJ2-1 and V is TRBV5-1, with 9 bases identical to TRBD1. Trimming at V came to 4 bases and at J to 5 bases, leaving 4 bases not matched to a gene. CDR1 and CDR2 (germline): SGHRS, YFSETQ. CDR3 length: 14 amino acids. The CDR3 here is CASSPGQGNNEQFF. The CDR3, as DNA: TGCGCCAGCAGCCCGGGACAGGGCAACAATGAGCAGTTCTTC.